The present TCR beta chain was sequenced within a study of CD8+ T cells in alopecia areata. Findings and limits, study-wide: Many expanded lesional clones remained in scalp and blood on tofacitinib. Treatment with tofacitinib significantly lowered scalp clonality and reduced expanded CD8+ clones among the top 100. Researchers reported that TCR sharing among patients proved less clear than in mice, possibly HLA-linked.

This clone was seen once. As yet, its antigen is unknown. RNA, once extracted, was reverse transcribed into cDNA for use as the sequencing template. Measured with immunoSEQ multiplex PCR; TCRdb has only the in-frame clones, and not every one. The repertoire holds roughly 280,000 clones, with about 62% as singletons. Treatment reported: oral pan-JAK inhibitor, 5-10 mg twice daily. PBMCs yielded sorted CD4+ and CD8+ T cells. The V end was cut by 5 bases, the J end by 5 bases, with 12 bases between. This CDR3 spans 13 amino acids. Germline V lookup: CDR1 MNHEY, CDR2 SMNVEV (reference sequence). The sequence came from a human donor with alopecia areata. This sequence joins TRBV27 and TRBJ1-1; D is ambiguous. The sequenced sample was CD4+ T cells sorted from blood, obtained between weeks 51 and 54, from a patient treated with tofacitinib. CDR3 sequence: CASSPRVGTEAFF. The CDR3 nucleotides are TGTGCCAGCAGTCCCCGGGTTGGGACTGAAGCTTTCTTT.